Given below is one T cell receptor beta chain in context. These data are taken from a study of shared clonotypes between healthy human individuals. The naive CD8 population came from CD45RO-negative cells selected for CCR7, without terminally differentiated effector memory CD45RA+ cells. J gave up 7 bases and V 6 bases, and 12 bases lay outside the gene matches. Germline loops: CDR1 MDHEN, CDR2 SYDVKM. The CDR3 length is 15 residues. Some clones are missing from TCRdb's copy, which holds only in-frame ones; the method was immunoSEQ multiplex PCR. The data show millions of clones, 93% seen once. The chain couples TRBV28 to TRBJ2-1; the match to TRBD1 covers 7 bases. This sequence was found in a man aged 18 to 29 in good health. Some clones in this sample may be carry-over from other donors' samples. Sequencing used naive CD8+ T cells from PBMCs. The CDR3 region is CASREERGRGNEQFF. In DNA, the CDR3 is TGTGCCAGCAGGGAGGAAAGGGGGCGCGGGAATGAGCAGTTCTTC. Drawing the rest from reference TRBV28 and TRBJ2-1, the complete variable domain is DVKVTQSSRYLVKRTGEKVFLECVQDMDHENMFWYRQDPGLGLRLIYFSYDVKMKEKGDIPEGYSVSREKKERFSLILESASTNQTSMYLCASREERGRGNEQFFGPGTRLTVL.